This T cell receptor (beta chain) was recovered during a study of T cells in tuberculosis. Study details: The T cells targeted glucose monomycolate, a mycobacterial lipid, via CD1B. Points from the study as a whole: Classification accuracy was around 85% (AUROC approximately 0.89) with the GMM-specific repertoire.

The CDR3 contains 19 residues. V dropped 0 bases and J dropped 0 bases, with 19 bases sitting between them. Germline loops: CDR1 LGHNA, CDR2 YSLEER. TCRdb's table, derived via immunoSEQ multiplex PCR, lists solely in-frame clones and lacks some. The profile shows tens of thousands of clones, 94% of them singletons. A word on this clone: Its matching antigen is unknown.

This receptor was taken from a donor aged 10 to 29 with latent tuberculosis or without tuberculosis infection. Some clones in this sample may be carry-over from other donors' samples. Sequenced input: PBMCs. The J gene is TRBJ2-3, the V gene TRBV4-3; D call uncertain. DNA for the CDR3: TGCGCCAGCAGCCAAGATATCCACTCTTTGGTATCGAGCACAGATACGCAGTATTTT. Translated: CASSQDIHSLVSSTDTQYF.